These T cell receptor beta chains were read from a single sample in a study of cytomegalovirus exposure and HLA in healthy donors. Profiling relied on immunoSEQ multiplex PCR, and the TCRdb table lists in-frame clones only, not all of them. The sample includes around 150,000 clones, 75% to 85% of them seen just once. The sequencing sample was made of PBMCs. The receptor source for this set is a woman in her 50s in good health and CMV-seronegative. CDR3s include the opening cysteine and the closing phenylalanine or tryptophan. A D gene is named only where the DNA matches it firmly. Size tells how often a clone was seen (once, few, many) or the class of an expanded clone, and some rows leave it out.

>17|TRBD2|TRBJ2-5|once|TRBV6-1
TGTGCCAGCAGTGAAGCAAGGCTAGCGGGGGGGCTGGAGACCCAGTACTTC
CASSEARLAGGLETQYF
>12|-|TRBJ2-7|once|TRBV6-1
TGTGCCAGCAACACAGGGAAGTACGAGCAGTACTTC
CASNTGKYEQYF
>14|TRBD2|TRBJ2-1|-|TRBV7-9
TGTGCCAGCATAGGGGCTAGCGGGAACAATGAGCAGTTCTTC
CASIGASGNNEQFF
>15|-|TRBJ2-5|-|TRBV15
TGTGCCACCAGCAGAGCGGAGGGTGGGGAAGAGACCCAGTACTTC
CATSRAEGGEETQYF
>15|TRBD1|TRBJ2-3|-|TRBV19
TGTGCCAGTAGTACCAGGGGGATAAGCACAGATACGCAGTATTTT
CASSTRGISTDTQYF
>15|-|TRBJ1-2|-|TRBV7-2
TGTGCCAGCAGCTTAGATCGGGGTACTAACTATGGCTACACCTTC
CASSLDRGTNYGYTF
>14|-|TRBJ2-7|-|TRBV27
TGTGCCAGCAGTTTATCGCCTGGGCCGTACGAGCAGTACTTC
CASSLSPGPYEQYF
>14|-|TRBJ2-7|-|TRBV19
TGTGCCAGTAGTCTCGCCACGTTAAGAGAGGAGCAGTACTTC
CASSLATLREEQYF
>17|TRBD1|TRBJ1-4|-|TRBV19
TGTGCCAGTAGTAGTGGACAGGGGGCTCTAACTAATGAAAAACTGTTTTTT
CASSSGQGALTNEKLFF
>15|TRBD2|TRBJ2-7|-|TRBV5-1
TGCGCCAGCAGCCCTGGGACTAGCGGGCCCTACGAGCAGTACTTC
CASSPGTSGPYEQYF
>15|TRBD2|TRBJ2-1|once|TRBV2
TGTGCCAGCATAGAGCGAGCGGGAGTGTTCGGTGAGCAGTTCTTC
CASIERAGVFGEQFF
>12|TRBD1|TRBJ1-4|-|TRBV7-2
TGTGCCAGCAGCCTGGTTTCAGGGGGACTGTTTTTT
CASSLVSGGLFF
>10|-|TRBJ1-1|once|TRBV29-1
TGCAGCGTTGATTTGGGGAGAGCTTTCTTT
CSVDLGRAFF
>13|-|TRBJ2-7|-|TRBV7-9
TGTGCCAGCAGCTTGAACCCAGCCTACGAGCAGTACTTC
CASSLNPAYEQYF
>13|TRBD1|TRBJ1-1|-|TRBV27
TGTGCCAGCAGTCCTACAGGGGTGGCGGTGGCTTTCTTT
CASSPTGVAVAFF
>13|-|TRBJ2-3|-|TRBV7-3
TGTGCCAGCAGCCTGATCAGGGGAGATACGCAGTATTTT
CASSLIRGDTQYF
>13|TRBD1|TRBJ1-2|-|TRBV15
TGTGCCACCAGCAGGGACAGGGTGGGTGGCTACACCTTC
CATSRDRVGGYTF
>16|TRBD1|TRBJ2-7|-|TRBV7-9
TGTTCCAGCACCCTAGACGCACCGGGACAGTCCTACGAGCAGTACTTC
CSSTLDAPGQSYEQYF
>17|-|TRBJ2-7|-|TRBV28
TGTGCCAGCATACCCGACTTGAGAATTAGCGCCTCCTACGAGCAGTACTTC
CASIPDLRISASYEQYF
>16|TRBD1|TRBJ2-4|-|TRBV7-9
TGTGCCAGCAGCGCTTGGACAGGGGGATCAAAAAACATTCAGTACTTC
CASSAWTGGSKNIQYF
>16|TRBD2|TRBJ2-1|-|TRBV4-3
TGCGCCAGCACCCCCGAGGGAGGGAGATCGTACAATGAGCAGTTCTTC
CASTPEGGRSYNEQFF
>14|-|TRBJ2-7|-|TRBV5-1
TGCGCCAGCAGCTTTGGAGGAGTAACCTACGAGCAGTACTTC
CASSFGGVTYEQYF
>15|TRBD2|TRBJ2-1|-|TRBV2
TGTGCCAGCAGTGCTGGACTAGCGGGGTACAATGAGCAGTTCTTC
CASSAGLAGYNEQFF
>14|TRBD1|TRBJ2-7|-|TRBV4-3
TGCGCCAGCAGCCAAGACAGGGGGATCTACGAGCAGTACTTC
CASSQDRGIYEQYF
>13|-|TRBJ1-2|-|TRBV7-8
TGTGCCAGCAGCTCGGCAGGCCTCTATGGCTACACCTTC
CASSSAGLYGYTF
>12|-|TRBJ1-2|-|TRBV2
TGTGCCAGCGAGGGTAATGACTATGGCTACACCTTC
CASEGNDYGYTF
>15|-|TRBJ2-7|-|TRBV21-1
TGTGCCAGCAGCAAAGGACAGGGCCCGACCTACGAGCAGTACTTC
CASSKGQGPTYEQYF
>16|-|TRBJ2-6|-|TRBV4-1
TGCGCCAGCAGCCAAGTCAGCGGCTCTGGGGCCAACGTCCTGACTTTC
CASSQVSGSGANVLTF
>17|TRBD1|TRBJ1-2|once|TRBV15
TGTGCCACCAGCGGTCCCGGGACAGGGGGTGGGGACTATGGCTACACCTTC
CATSGPGTGGGDYGYTF
>16|-|TRBJ2-3|once|TRBV19
TGTGCCAGTAGTATTCGGCGGGGGCGAAGCACAGATACGCAGTATTTT
CASSIRRGRSTDTQYF
>15|TRBD1|TRBJ1-1|-|TRBV13
TGTGCCAGCAGCCCCAATCCGACAGGGGGCACTGAAGCTTTCTTT
CASSPNPTGGTEAFF
>11|-|TRBJ1-1|-|TRBV7-9
TGTGCCAGCAGCCTCCGCGGGTTTGCTTTCTTT
CASSLRGFAFF
>13|-|TRBJ1-5|-|TRBV19
TGTGCCAGTAGTATCGGGGATTTACGGCCCCAGCATTTT
CASSIGDLRPQHF
>13|-|TRBJ1-5|-|TRBV18
TGTGCCAGCTGCCAGGGTGGAGATCAGCCCCAGCATTTT
CASCQGGDQPQHF
>14|TRBD1|TRBJ1-2|-|TRBV7-9
TGTGCCAGCAGTACCGGACAGGGAAGAGAGGGCTACACCTTC
CASSTGQGREGYTF
>17|TRBD2|TRBJ2-5|few|TRBV9
TGTGCCAGCAGCGTTACCCCAGCGGGGGCGGGGGCGGAGACCCAGTACTTC
CASSVTPAGAGAETQYF
>13|-|TRBJ2-5|-|TRBV5-6
TGTGCCAGCAGCTTGATGCAGGGGGAGACCCAGTACTTC
CASSLMQGETQYF
>14|TRBD1|TRBJ1-4|-|TRBV6-5
TGTGCCAGCAGACCGGGACAGATATCTGAAAAACTGTTTTTT
CASRPGQISEKLFF
>13|-|TRBJ1-6|-|TRBV6-5
TGTGCCAGCAGTCGGGATCGCCGGGAACCCCTCCACTTT
CASSRDRREPLHF
>13|-|TRBJ2-3|-|TRBV28
TGTGCCAGCAGTGCCTCTCGGACAGATACGCAGTATTTT
CASSASRTDTQYF
>15|TRBD1|TRBJ2-1|-|TRBV15
TGTGCCACCAGCTCCCGGGACAGGGGAAACAATGAGCAGTTCTTC
CATSSRDRGNNEQFF
>14|TRBD1|TRBJ1-1|-|TRBV19
TGTGCCAGTAGCCCGACAGGGATTAACACTGAAGCTTTCTTT
CASSPTGINTEAFF
>15|TRBD2|TRBJ2-3|-|TRBV9
TGTGCCAGCAGCGAGGGGACTAGCGGGGGAAATACGCAGTATTTT
CASSEGTSGGNTQYF
>17|-|TRBJ1-5|-|TRBV7-9
TGTGCCAGCAGCTTAGGGCAGGGGCCGGGGAGCAATCAGCCCCAGCATTTT
CASSLGQGPGSNQPQHF
>15|TRBD2|TRBJ2-1|few|TRBV18
TGTGCCAGCTCGCCGACTAGCGGGACTTACAATGAGCAGTTCTTC
CASSPTSGTYNEQFF
>14|TRBD1|TRBJ1-2|-|TRBV9
TGTGCCAGCAGCTACAGCTACAGGGGCTATGGCTACACCTTC
CASSYSYRGYGYTF